The source of this T cell receptor beta chain is a study of tumor and adjacent non-tumor tissue in lung cancer (dated by TCRdb to the late 2010s). Regarding the study in general: Patients with adenocarcinoma (12), squamous cell carcinoma (2) and small cell lung cancer (1) were included in the cohort. The study compared bulk TCRbeta repertoires between lung tumor tissue and matched distant non-tumor lung tissue from some 14 lung cancer patients. Sequencing generated a total of more than 95 million productive TCRbeta reads, averaging around 4.2 million reads per sample. The 15 enrolled patients, of whom approximately 10 were men and 5 were women, were aged about 30 to 80 years and were diagnosed with TNM stage I to III disease. TCRbeta CDR3 sequencing was performed on approximately 30 paired specimens, with one tumor sample and one normal lung sample collected per patient.

This clonotype was counted ten times or more. Which antigen it targets is not known. Relative to the germline gene, one junction end is altered; a read error may explain this. RNA was isolated from bulk unsorted tissue, and RNA quality was assessed with a NanoDrop ND-1000 and an Agilent 2100. Distant non-tumor tissue taken more than 3 cm from the tumor edge was used as the normal lung sample. Donors were newly diagnosed lung cancer patients admitted for thoracic surgery in China between August and November 2014, without prior chemotherapy. Anyone who had undergone radiotherapy or chemotherapy before, or who had another cancer at the same time, was left out of the study. Surgical tissue pieces of roughly 1-2.2 cm3 were preserved in RNAlater solution and stored at -80 °C until use. The paper as a whole reports these results and caveats: With only roughly 14 patients in the cohort, the authors noted that larger samples and more detailed clinical data are needed. Neither the sequencing platform nor unique molecular identifiers are mentioned in the methods. TCR diversity (inverse Simpson) was significantly higher in tumor than in normal lung tissue (about 400 vs 150, P = 0.0075, Mann-Whitney U test). Younger patients had significantly higher TCR diversity, and higher tumor TCR diversity was associated with shorter overall and disease-free survival. Peripheral blood was not sequenced, so blood TCRbeta repertoires in these lung cancer patients were not examined. In normal lung, the top 100 clones accounted for a significantly larger cumulative share of the repertoire than in tumor tissue.

The protocol used for the library was multiplex PCR. Sequencing used an Illumina HiSeq 2500. TCRbeta libraries were constructed through three rounds of nested PCR with primers (Table S4) according to protocols adapted from ARM-PCR. Before sequencing, PCR products of 200-500 bp were excised from the gel and purified with the QIAquick gel extraction kit. The original methods were these. Trimmomatic was used to clean the reads, FLASH merged the cleaned reads into complete CDR3 sequences, and MiTCR assigned the sequences to V(D)J germline segments. VDJtools was used to compute clonal diversity as the inverse Simpson's index. In-frame sequences lacking a premature stop codon were counted as productive reads. In-frame beta chains were kept once TCRdb had trimmed the public reads at Q25 with fastp and called clones with MiXCR. Each CDR3 protein appears once, grouped with its most common genes and DNA. Clone size and V and J calls follow TCRdb, not the original study. The sample table lists fewer than 75,000 distinct CDR3 sequences, 65% to 80% of them with a count of one. Over 35% of the sample is taken by the ten largest.

The sample comprised distant non-tumor lung tissue. The origin of this receptor is a man in his sixties with non-small cell lung cancer.

The base sequence is TGTGCCAGCAGTGAAGGGGGATACGGGCAGTACTTC. Its product reads: CASSEGGYGQYF. The rearrangement combines TRBV6-1 with TRBJ2-7, with no confidently assigned D gene. The CDR3, cysteine through phenylalanine, is 12 amino acids long. The retained sequence is limited to the CDR3, 36 bases, with the frame set at the first base. CDR1 is given as MNHNS and CDR2 as SASEGT, both from the germline V gene.